What follows is one T cell receptor (beta chain) and its context. Its antigen is not identified. Each CDR3 protein gets one entry after TCRdb re-called the multiplex PCR reads with MiXCR. The data contain 33,000 or so distinct CDR3 sequences, about 60% of them seen just once; the ten biggest clones take up 15% to 20%. The data derive from a study of breast tumors, draining lymph nodes, adjacent tissues. Whole-study findings and limits: Compared with basal-like, luminal-like tumors shared significantly more repertoire with nontumor tissue. Tumor TCR diversity was below lymph nodes but above nontumor tissue. The lymph node origin of tumor T cells was framed as consistent with a hypothesis, not demonstrated.

The CDR3 contains 11 residues. Germline lookup yields CDR1 SNHLY and CDR2 FYNNEI. V lost 3 bases and J 5 bases, leaving 4 bases between the germline ends. The rearrangement joins TRBV2 to TRBJ2-5; D remains ambiguous. The sequencing input was breast tumor tissue. This receptor was taken from a female donor with breast cancer. Some clones in this sample may be carry-over from other donors' samples. The CDR3 spells CASSDFETQYF. For the CDR3, the DNA is TGTGCCAGCAGTGATTTTGAGACCCAGTACTTC.